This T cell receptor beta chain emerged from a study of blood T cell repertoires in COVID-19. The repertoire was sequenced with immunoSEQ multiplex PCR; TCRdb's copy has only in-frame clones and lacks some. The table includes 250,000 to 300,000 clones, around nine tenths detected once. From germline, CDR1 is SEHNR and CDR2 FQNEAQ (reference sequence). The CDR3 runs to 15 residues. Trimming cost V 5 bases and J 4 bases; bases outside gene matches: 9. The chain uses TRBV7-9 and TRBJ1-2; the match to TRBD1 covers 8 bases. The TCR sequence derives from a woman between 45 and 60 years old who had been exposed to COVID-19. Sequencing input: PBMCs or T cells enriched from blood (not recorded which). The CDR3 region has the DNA TGTGCCAGCAGCCCCCCCGGACAGGGTAGCTATGGCTACACCTTC. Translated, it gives CASSPPGQGSYGYTF. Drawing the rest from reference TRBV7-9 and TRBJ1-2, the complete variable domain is DTGVSQNPRHKITKRGQNVTFRCDPISEHNRLYWYRQTLGQGPEFLTYFQNEAQLEKSRLLSDRFSAERPKGSFSTLEIQRTEQGDSAMYLCASSPPGQGSYGYTFGSGTRLTVV.